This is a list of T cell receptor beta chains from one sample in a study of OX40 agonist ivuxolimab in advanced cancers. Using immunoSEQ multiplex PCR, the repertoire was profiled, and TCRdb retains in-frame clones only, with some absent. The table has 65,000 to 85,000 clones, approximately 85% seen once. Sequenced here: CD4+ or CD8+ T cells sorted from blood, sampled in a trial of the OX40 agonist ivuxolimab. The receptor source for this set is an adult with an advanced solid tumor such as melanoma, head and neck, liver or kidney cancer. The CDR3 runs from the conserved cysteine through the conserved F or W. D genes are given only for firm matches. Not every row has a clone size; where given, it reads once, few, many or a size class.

cdr3_aa: CASSTVRVYGYTF
cdr3_nt: TGTGCCAGCAGTACCGTAAGGGTCTACGGCTACACCTTC
j_call: TRBJ1-2
clone_size: NA
cdr3_length: 13
d_call: NA
v_call: TRBV6-5

cdr3_aa: CASSYGTTATYEQYF
cdr3_nt: TGTGCCAGCAGCTACGGGACTACCGCAACCTACGAGCAGTACTTC
j_call: TRBJ2-7
clone_size: NA
cdr3_length: 15
d_call: TRBD2
v_call: TRBV7-9

cdr3_aa: CASSSRGAGSTEAFF
cdr3_nt: TGTGCCAGCAGCTCCCGTGGGGCCGGGAGCACTGAAGCTTTCTTT
j_call: TRBJ1-1
clone_size: NA
cdr3_length: 15
d_call: NA
v_call: TRBV9

cdr3_aa: CASSRRTGTRTGEQFF
cdr3_nt: TGTGCCAGCAGTCGTAGGACCGGGACTAGGACAGGTGAGCAGTTCTTC
j_call: TRBJ2-1
clone_size: NA
cdr3_length: 16
d_call: NA
v_call: TRBV9

cdr3_aa: CASSKGHGNLNTEAFF
cdr3_nt: TGTGCCAGCAGCAAAGGGCATGGGAATCTGAACACTGAAGCTTTCTTT
j_call: TRBJ1-1
clone_size: NA
cdr3_length: 16
d_call: NA
v_call: TRBV7-2

cdr3_aa: CASMVRLAGQTGELFF
cdr3_nt: TGTGCCAGCATGGTTAGGCTAGCGGGACAAACCGGGGAGCTGTTTTTT
j_call: TRBJ2-2
clone_size: NA
cdr3_length: 16
d_call: TRBD2
v_call: TRBV6-6

cdr3_aa: CASSVRQVGTGELFF
cdr3_nt: TGTGCCAGCAGCGTAAGGCAGGTGGGAACCGGGGAGCTGTTTTTT
j_call: TRBJ2-2
clone_size: NA
cdr3_length: 15
d_call: NA
v_call: TRBV9

cdr3_aa: CSVGGAVQETQYF
cdr3_nt: TGCAGCGTTGGGGGGGCAGTCCAAGAGACCCAGTACTTC
j_call: TRBJ2-5
clone_size: NA
cdr3_length: 13
d_call: NA
v_call: TRBV29-1

cdr3_aa: CASSLGTGAGEQYF
cdr3_nt: TGTGCCAGCAGCCTCGGGACAGGGGCCGGCGAGCAGTACTTC
j_call: TRBJ2-7
clone_size: NA
cdr3_length: 14
d_call: TRBD1
v_call: TRBV7-2

cdr3_aa: CASGDRGSHGYTF
cdr3_nt: TGCGCCAGCGGGGACAGGGGCTCTCATGGCTACACCTTC
j_call: TRBJ1-2
clone_size: few
cdr3_length: 13
d_call: TRBD1
v_call: TRBV23-1

cdr3_aa: CASSDYRDWDEKLFF
cdr3_nt: TGTGCCAGCTCAGATTATCGGGACTGGGATGAAAAACTGTTTTTT
j_call: TRBJ1-4
clone_size: medium-sized
cdr3_length: 15
d_call: NA
v_call: TRBV18

cdr3_aa: CAWSPRWDTEAFF
cdr3_nt: TGTGCCTGGAGTCCACGGTGGGACACTGAAGCTTTCTTT
j_call: TRBJ1-1
clone_size: NA
cdr3_length: 13
d_call: NA
v_call: TRBV30

cdr3_aa: CAWIRGTSSYEQYF
cdr3_nt: TGTGCCTGGATTAGGGGGACTAGCTCCTACGAGCAGTACTTC
j_call: TRBJ2-7
clone_size: NA
cdr3_length: 14
d_call: TRBD2
v_call: TRBV30

cdr3_aa: CASRMPRLDTEAFF
cdr3_nt: TGTGCCAGCAGAATGCCGAGGCTGGACACTGAAGCTTTCTTT
j_call: TRBJ1-1
clone_size: NA
cdr3_length: 14
d_call: NA
v_call: TRBV6-6

cdr3_aa: CASSSGSSGTGELFF
cdr3_nt: TGTGCCAGCAGTTCGGGGAGCTCAGGGACCGGGGAGCTGTTTTTT
j_call: TRBJ2-2
clone_size: NA
cdr3_length: 15
d_call: NA
v_call: TRBV6-6

cdr3_aa: CAISESKLGLGRRHTEAFF
cdr3_nt: TGTGCCATCAGTGAGTCGAAGTTGGGTTTAGGCAGGCGACACACTGAAGCTTTCTTT
j_call: TRBJ1-1
clone_size: NA
cdr3_length: 19
d_call: NA
v_call: TRBV10-3

cdr3_aa: CASSQRTAGSYNSPLHF
cdr3_nt: TGTGCCAGCAGCCAACGGACGGCTGGCTCCTATAATTCACCCCTCCACTTT
j_call: TRBJ1-6
clone_size: NA
cdr3_length: 17
d_call: NA
v_call: TRBV14

cdr3_aa: CAIRSSGSIGEQFF
cdr3_nt: TGTGCCATCAGATCTAGCGGGAGTATCGGTGAGCAGTTCTTC
j_call: TRBJ2-1
clone_size: NA
cdr3_length: 14
d_call: TRBD2
v_call: TRBV10-3

cdr3_aa: CASSPRWTAVGEQYF
cdr3_nt: TGTGCCAGCAGCCCCCGGTGGACGGCCGTTGGGGAGCAGTACTTC
j_call: TRBJ2-5
clone_size: NA
cdr3_length: 15
d_call: NA
v_call: TRBV27

cdr3_aa: CASTSGGSGANVLTF
cdr3_nt: TGTGCCAGCACCTCAGGGGGCTCTGGGGCCAACGTCCTGACTTTC
j_call: TRBJ2-6
clone_size: NA
cdr3_length: 15
d_call: TRBD1
v_call: TRBV27

cdr3_aa: CASSLTGGSYNSPLHF
cdr3_nt: TGTGCCAGCAGCCTCACAGGGGGCTCCTATAATTCACCCCTCCACTTT
j_call: TRBJ1-6
clone_size: NA
cdr3_length: 16
d_call: TRBD1
v_call: TRBV14

cdr3_aa: CASSFLSYEQYF
cdr3_nt: TGTGCCAGCAGCTTCTTAAGTTACGAGCAGTACTTC
j_call: TRBJ2-7
clone_size: NA
cdr3_length: 12
d_call: NA
v_call: TRBV5-6

cdr3_aa: CASSSRQLNSPLHF
cdr3_nt: TGTGCCAGCAGCTCCCGGCAGCTTAATTCACCCCTCCACTTT
j_call: TRBJ1-6
clone_size: NA
cdr3_length: 14
d_call: NA
v_call: TRBV5-4

cdr3_aa: CASSSLAGDDYEQYF
cdr3_nt: TGTGCCAGCAGCTCTCTGGCGGGAGACGACTACGAGCAGTACTTC
j_call: TRBJ2-7
clone_size: NA
cdr3_length: 15
d_call: TRBD2
v_call: TRBV6-1

cdr3_aa: CASSLQVRGTEAFF
cdr3_nt: TGTGCCAGCAGCTTACAGGTGCGGGGTACTGAAGCTTTCTTT
j_call: TRBJ1-1
clone_size: NA
cdr3_length: 14
d_call: NA
v_call: TRBV12-1

cdr3_aa: CASKSGDTEAFF
cdr3_nt: TGTGCCAGCAAATCAGGGGACACTGAAGCTTTCTTT
j_call: TRBJ1-1
clone_size: NA
cdr3_length: 12
d_call: NA
v_call: TRBV6-6

cdr3_aa: CASSYLQGSEQYF
cdr3_nt: TGTGCCAGCAGTTACCTCCAAGGGAGCGAGCAGTACTTC
j_call: TRBJ2-7
clone_size: NA
cdr3_length: 13
d_call: NA
v_call: TRBV6-6

cdr3_aa: CAWSNRDHNEQFF
cdr3_nt: TGTGCCTGGAGTAACAGGGATCATAATGAGCAGTTCTTC
j_call: TRBJ2-1
clone_size: NA
cdr3_length: 13
d_call: NA
v_call: TRBV30

cdr3_aa: CASLPTASNTEAFF
cdr3_nt: TGTGCCAGCTTACCGACCGCATCGAACACTGAAGCTTTCTTT
j_call: TRBJ1-1
clone_size: NA
cdr3_length: 14
d_call: NA
v_call: TRBV2

cdr3_aa: CASSLAPVQIRRNTIYF
cdr3_nt: TGTGCCAGCAGCTTAGCACCCGTCCAAATCCGGAGAAACACCATATATTTT
j_call: TRBJ1-3
clone_size: NA
cdr3_length: 17
d_call: NA
v_call: TRBV7-9

cdr3_aa: CASTQWPQSGAEAFF
cdr3_nt: TGCGCCAGCACACAGTGGCCTCAATCCGGCGCTGAAGCTTTCTTT
j_call: TRBJ1-1
clone_size: few
cdr3_length: 15
d_call: NA
v_call: TRBV5-1

cdr3_aa: CASCVGGISYQPQHF
cdr3_nt: TGCGCCAGCTGCGTGGGGGGGATTTCATATCAGCCCCAGCATTTT
j_call: TRBJ1-5
clone_size: NA
cdr3_length: 15
d_call: NA
v_call: TRBV23-1

cdr3_aa: CASIMDSGANQPQHF
cdr3_nt: TGTGCCAGCATTATGGACAGCGGTGCCAATCAGCCCCAGCATTTT
j_call: TRBJ1-5
clone_size: NA
cdr3_length: 15
d_call: NA
v_call: TRBV2

cdr3_aa: CASSLRAHRASSYNEQFF
cdr3_nt: TGTGCCAGCAGCTTAAGAGCTCACAGGGCGAGCTCCTACAATGAGCAGTTCTTC
j_call: TRBJ2-1
clone_size: NA
cdr3_length: 18
d_call: NA
v_call: TRBV11-2

cdr3_aa: CAISVGTGVVTGELFF
cdr3_nt: TGTGCCATCAGTGTCGGGACAGGGGTGGTGACCGGGGAGCTGTTTTTT
j_call: TRBJ2-2
clone_size: once
cdr3_length: 16
d_call: TRBD1
v_call: TRBV10-3

cdr3_aa: CASSRGGPAKNIQYF
cdr3_nt: TGTGCCAGCAGCCGGGGGGGACCAGCCAAAAACATTCAGTACTTC
j_call: TRBJ2-4
clone_size: NA
cdr3_length: 15
d_call: TRBD2
v_call: TRBV7-9

cdr3_aa: CASSLGGLAVEQYF
cdr3_nt: TGTGCCAGCAGCTTAGGAGGACTAGCGGTCGAGCAGTACTTC
j_call: TRBJ2-7
clone_size: NA
cdr3_length: 14
d_call: TRBD2
v_call: TRBV7-2

cdr3_aa: CASSLSGYRGIYEQYF
cdr3_nt: TGTGCCAGCAGTTTATCGGGGTACAGGGGGATCTACGAGCAGTACTTC
j_call: TRBJ2-7
clone_size: few
cdr3_length: 16
d_call: TRBD1
v_call: TRBV27

cdr3_aa: CVRSSKFRVFRTLYGYTF
cdr3_nt: TGTGTCAGAAGCTCTAAGTTTAGGGTCTTCCGAACCCTCTATGGCTACACCTTC
j_call: TRBJ1-2
clone_size: NA
cdr3_length: 18
d_call: NA
v_call: TRBV7-5

cdr3_aa: CASSLTTISGEQFF
cdr3_nt: TGTGCCAGCAGCTTAACTACGATTTCGGGTGAGCAGTTCTTC
j_call: TRBJ2-1
clone_size: few
cdr3_length: 14
d_call: NA
v_call: TRBV7-2

cdr3_aa: CASSDGQGLFSGVGYGYTF
cdr3_nt: TGTGCCAGCAGCGATGGACAGGGACTCTTCTCGGGGGTGGGCTATGGCTACACCTTC
j_call: TRBJ1-2
clone_size: NA
cdr3_length: 19
d_call: TRBD1
v_call: TRBV11-3

cdr3_aa: CASRVGPLRETQYF
cdr3_nt: TGCGCCAGCAGGGTGGGGCCCCTCCGGGAGACCCAGTACTTC
j_call: TRBJ2-5
clone_size: NA
cdr3_length: 14
d_call: NA
v_call: TRBV5-1

cdr3_aa: CSADRGQGSRGTIYF
cdr3_nt: TGCAGCGCCGATAGGGGACAGGGTAGCCGGGGCACCATATATTTT
j_call: TRBJ1-3
clone_size: NA
cdr3_length: 15
d_call: TRBD1
v_call: TRBV29-1

cdr3_aa: CASSPPGQSSGNTIYF
cdr3_nt: TGTGCCAGCTCACCACCCGGACAGAGCTCTGGAAACACCATATATTTT
j_call: TRBJ1-3
clone_size: NA
cdr3_length: 16
d_call: NA
v_call: TRBV18

cdr3_aa: CASSLRQLLAGGADEQFF
cdr3_nt: TGTGCCAGCAGCTTACGCCAACTCCTAGCGGGGGGCGCGGATGAGCAGTTCTTC
j_call: TRBJ2-1
clone_size: NA
cdr3_length: 18
d_call: TRBD2
v_call: TRBV11-2

cdr3_aa: CASSFRPSDQPQHF
cdr3_nt: TGTGCCAGCAGTTTCAGGCCCTCAGATCAGCCCCAGCATTTT
j_call: TRBJ1-5
clone_size: NA
cdr3_length: 14
d_call: NA
v_call: TRBV27